The subject of this entry is one T cell receptor (beta chain). No antigen is known for it. This specimen comes from a study of CD8 T cells in Susac syndrome. The study, taken as a whole, reports: A relatively small number of individuals underwent TCR sequencing and HLA analysis. Clonal expansion of CD8+ cells in Susac peaked in TEMRA cells (and in active patients).

Random hexamers were used to reverse transcribe the RNA input (about 0.5 to 1 ug). The amplification used immunoSEQ multiplex PCR on TCR beta CDR3; it spanned 54 Vbeta and 13 Jbeta. In TCRdb, the immunoSEQ multiplex PCR reads were re-called with MiXCR into one record per CDR3 protein. The sample consists of fewer than 90,000 distinct CDR3 sequences, approximately 93% of them appearing once. Sample: CD8+ T cells from PBMCs. The receptor was isolated from a human donor with Susac syndrome.

The CDR3: CSSGRQRTEAFF. In nucleotides, the CDR3 is TGCAGCTCAGGACGTCAGAGGACTGAAGCTTTCTTT. V gene TRBV29-1 combines with J gene TRBJ1-1; D gene uncertain. V was cut by 8 bases and J by 5 bases, with 15 bases left in between. The CDR3 totals 12 residues. CDR1 is SQVTM and CDR2 is ANQGSEA in the germline V gene.